A selection of T cell receptor beta chains follows, all from one sample in a study of OX40 agonist ivuxolimab in advanced cancers. Repertoires were generated with immunoSEQ multiplex PCR, while TCRdb's copy carries only in-frame clones and drops some. The sample yields 100,000 to 150,000 clones, just under 95% seen once. The sample here was CD4+ or CD8+ T cells sorted from blood, taken in a trial of the OX40 agonist ivuxolimab. The source is an adult with an advanced solid tumor such as melanoma, head and neck, liver or kidney cancer. Both conserved end residues are part of each CDR3. D genes are given only for firm matches. Part of the rows lack a size; the others show once, few, many or a class for expanded clones.

cdr3_aa	cdr3_nt	v_call	j_call	d_call	cdr3_length	clone_size
CASSLPPGKTQYF	TGTGCCAGCAGCTTACCTCCGGGAAAGACCCAGTACTTC	TRBV7-3	TRBJ2-5	NA	13	NA
CASSVSGYSGNTIYF	TGTGCCAGCAGCGTCTCAGGGTACTCTGGAAACACCATATATTTT	TRBV11-2	TRBJ1-3	NA	15	NA
CASRLDRHSNLYF	TGTGCCAGCAGACTCGACAGGCACTCTAACCTTTATTTT	TRBV14	TRBJ1-2	NA	13	NA
CASRDLQRDSHF	TGCGCCAGCAGGGATCTTCAACGGGACAGCCACTTC	TRBV5-1	TRBJ2-5	TRBD1	12	once
CASSSTVIQETQYF	TGTGCCAGCAGCTCGACAGTGATCCAAGAGACCCAGTACTTC	TRBV7-9	TRBJ2-5	NA	14	once
CAISAGDGGTDTQYF	TGTGCCATCAGTGCTGGGGACGGCGGCACAGATACGCAGTATTTT	TRBV10-3	TRBJ2-3	NA	15	NA
CASSQDISGSFFKDEQFF	TGCGCCAGCAGCCAAGATATTAGCGGGAGCTTCTTTAAGGATGAGCAGTTCTTC	TRBV4-3	TRBJ2-1	TRBD2	18	NA
CASSFGGGAANEKLFF	TGTGCCAGCAGCTTTGGGGGGGGAGCGGCTAATGAAAAACTGTTTTTT	TRBV7-6	TRBJ1-4	NA	16	NA
CASSLWGTSNTGELFF	TGTGCCAGCAGCTTATGGGGGACTAGTAACACCGGGGAGCTGTTTTTT	TRBV7-3	TRBJ2-2	TRBD2	16	NA
CASSGEGLTGGNEQFF	TGCGCCAGCAGCGGTGAGGGGCTCACAGGGGGGAATGAGCAGTTCTTC	TRBV5-1	TRBJ2-1	TRBD1	16	NA
CASSPPGRGGSYEQYF	TGTGCCAGCAGCCCCCCAGGCCGCGGGGGCTCCTACGAGCAGTACTTC	TRBV7-2	TRBJ2-7	TRBD2	16	once
CASRPTGTEGNTIYF	TGTGCCAGCAGACCAACCGGGACCGAAGGAAACACCATATATTTT	TRBV6-6	TRBJ1-3	NA	15	once
CASSLAGQLTDTQYF	TGCGCCAGCAGCTTGGCCGGCCAGCTCACAGATACGCAGTATTTT	TRBV5-1	TRBJ2-3	NA	15	NA
CASSSITGTSGNGGRNEQFF	TGTGCCAGTAGTTCTATCACCGGGACTAGCGGGAATGGAGGACGCAATGAGCAGTTCTTC	TRBV19	TRBJ2-1	TRBD2	20	once
CASTQGSSYEQYF	TGTGCCAGCACACAGGGTAGCTCCTACGAGCAGTACTTC	TRBV11-2	TRBJ2-7	NA	13	once
CASSGEVLHF	TGTGCCAGCAGTGGGGAGGTCCTCCACTTT	TRBV28	TRBJ1-6	NA	10	NA
CASSYGGRTEAFF	TGCGCCAGCAGCTATGGGGGCCGCACTGAAGCTTTCTTT	TRBV5-1	TRBJ1-1	NA	13	NA
CASNPGQGRFEAFF	TGTGCCAGCAATCCGGGACAGGGCCGATTTGAAGCTTTCTTT	TRBV6-1	TRBJ1-1	TRBD1	14	NA
CASSIAPGTSIPQYF	TGTGCCAGTAGTATAGCCCCCGGGACTAGTATACCGCAGTATTTT	TRBV19	TRBJ2-3	TRBD2	15	NA
CASSFGRSGRRGQETQYF	TGTGCCAGCAGCTTTGGAAGGTCAGGACGGCGGGGCCAAGAGACCCAGTACTTC	TRBV5-6	TRBJ2-5	NA	18	NA
CASSLWTAPGGYTF	TGTGCCAGCAGTTTATGGACAGCCCCGGGTGGCTACACCTTC	TRBV6-6	TRBJ1-2	NA	14	NA
CASSLGDISYEQYF	TGCGCCAGCAGCTTAGGGGACATCTCCTACGAGCAGTACTTC	TRBV5-1	TRBJ2-7	NA	14	NA
CASSRHRGSEKLFF	TGTGCCAGCAGCCGACACAGGGGGAGTGAAAAACTGTTTTTT	TRBV7-8	TRBJ1-4	TRBD1	14	NA
CASSRTGQVQETQYF	TGTGCCAGCAGTCGAACGGGACAGGTCCAAGAGACCCAGTACTTC	TRBV28	TRBJ2-5	TRBD1	15	NA
CASTGGTYNSPLHF	TGTGCCTCAACTGGGGGAACCTATAATTCACCCCTCCACTTT	TRBV7-2	TRBJ1-6	NA	14	NA
CASSKTQGANNQPQHF	TGTGCCAGCAGCAAAACACAGGGGGCTAACAATCAGCCCCAGCATTTT	TRBV28	TRBJ1-5	TRBD1	16	NA
CASSLQAGGKYEQFF	TGTGCCAGCAGCCTACAAGCGGGAGGGAAGTATGAGCAGTTCTTC	TRBV7-2	TRBJ2-1	TRBD2	15	once
CASSMVQGGVETQYF	TGTGCCAGTAGTATGGTCCAGGGTGGTGTGGAGACCCAGTACTTC	TRBV19	TRBJ2-5	NA	15	NA
CAWKDLPDTEAFF	TGTGCCTGGAAAGACCTACCGGACACTGAAGCTTTCTTT	TRBV30	TRBJ1-1	NA	13	NA
CASSVRDRQNTEAFF	TGTGCCAGCAGCGTCAGAGACAGGCAGAACACTGAAGCTTTCTTT	TRBV9	TRBJ1-1	NA	15	NA
CASSGAPGQGYEQYF	TGTGCCAGCAGTGGAGCCCCGGGACAGGGGTACGAGCAGTACTTC	TRBV25-1	TRBJ2-7	TRBD1	15	NA
CATRGDTDTQYF	TGTGCCACCCGGGGAGACACAGATACGCAGTATTTT	TRBV28	TRBJ2-3	NA	12	once
CASSHRQSYEQYF	TGTGCCAGTAGCCATAGACAGTCCTACGAGCAGTACTTC	TRBV27	TRBJ2-7	NA	13	NA
CASSELGGPANEKLFF	TGTGCCAGCAGTGAATTGGGGGGCCCGGCTAATGAAAAACTGTTTTTT	TRBV25-1	TRBJ1-4	NA	16	NA
CASRGTLRVTGNTIYF	TGTGCCAGCAGGGGAACCCTGAGGGTGACTGGAAACACCATATATTTT	TRBV2	TRBJ1-3	NA	16	NA
CASSPDQLRAGANVLTF	TGCGCCAGCAGCCCGGACCAACTCAGGGCCGGGGCCAACGTCCTGACTTTC	TRBV5-1	TRBJ2-6	NA	17	NA
CASTLPRRAGVSGELFF	TGTGCCAGTACCCTACCGCGACGGGCGGGAGTATCCGGGGAGCTGTTTTTT	TRBV19	TRBJ2-2	TRBD2	17	NA
CASSRKTGFYEQYF	TGTGCCAGCAGCAGAAAGACAGGGTTCTACGAGCAGTACTTC	TRBV6-5	TRBJ2-7	TRBD1	14	NA
CASSGRIGSYEQYF	TGCGCCAGCAGTGGCCGGATAGGATCCTACGAGCAGTACTTC	TRBV5-1	TRBJ2-7	NA	14	NA
CSARLLNEQFF	TGCAGTGCTAGGCTGCTGAATGAGCAGTTCTTC	TRBV20-1	TRBJ2-1	NA	11	NA
CASSPQRVNTEAFF	TGTGCCAGCAGCCCACAAAGGGTCAACACTGAAGCTTTCTTT	TRBV5-4	TRBJ1-1	NA	14	NA
CASSAQGQGVQPQHF	TGTGCCAGCAGTGCCCAGGGACAGGGCGTTCAGCCCCAGCATTTT	TRBV2	TRBJ1-5	TRBD1	15	NA
CASSRQGNQPQHF	TGTGCCAGCAGTCGACAGGGGAATCAGCCCCAGCATTTT	TRBV6-5	TRBJ1-5	TRBD1	13	NA
CAWSGTSGGANTQYF	TGTGCCTGGAGTGGAACAAGCGGGGGGGCCAATACGCAGTATTTT	TRBV30	TRBJ2-3	TRBD2	15	few
CASSRRTTANTGELFF	TGTGCCAGCAGTCGAAGGACTACCGCGAACACCGGGGAGCTGTTTTTT	TRBV5-8	TRBJ2-2	NA	16	NA